These T cell receptor beta chains were read from a single sample in a study of blood T cell repertoires in COVID-19. Some clones are missing from TCRdb's copy, which holds only in-frame ones; the method was immunoSEQ multiplex PCR. The table shows 390,000 or so clones, with 80% to 90% occurring only once. The sample comprised peripheral blood. The origin of the receptors is a woman in her 30s with COVID-19, enrolled during active disease. The CDR3 runs from the conserved cysteine through the conserved F or W. Fields, in order: V gene, J gene, D gene, clone size, CDR3 protein, CDR3 DNA. A D gene is named only where the DNA matches it firmly. A row's size may be missing; if present it is once, few, many or a size class.

V: TRBV5-1; J: TRBJ2-7; D: TRBD1; size: few; CDR3: CASSFQTGDSYEQYF; DNA: TGCGCCAGCAGCTTTCAAACAGGGGATTCCTACGAGCAGTACTTC
V: TRBV6-6; J: TRBJ2-7; D: TRBD2; size: once; CDR3: CASTPRRGVYEQYF; DNA: TGTGCCAGCACCCCTCGGCGGGGGGTTTACGAGCAGTACTTC
V: TRBV18; J: TRBJ2-7; D: NA; size: NA; CDR3: CASQGQPSETYEQYF; DNA: TGTGCCAGCCAGGGTCAGCCTAGCGAAACCTACGAGCAGTACTTC
V: TRBV6-5; J: TRBJ1-2; D: NA; size: NA; CDR3: CASSRGGVGYTF; DNA: TGTGCCAGCAGCCGGGGAGGGGTTGGCTACACCTTC
V: TRBV30; J: TRBJ2-2; D: NA; size: once; CDR3: CAWSDSPRGELFF; DNA: TGTGCCTGGAGTGACAGCCCCAGGGGGGAGCTGTTTTTT
V: TRBV18; J: TRBJ2-5; D: TRBD1; size: NA; CDR3: CASSPPGQAQETQYF; DNA: TGTGCCAGCTCACCACCGGGACAGGCCCAAGAGACCCAGTACTTC
V: TRBV7-7; J: TRBJ1-6; D: NA; size: NA; CDR3: CASSLDRTNSPLHF; DNA: TGTGCTAGCAGCTTAGACAGGACCAATTCACCCCTCCACTTT
V: TRBV5-6; J: TRBJ2-7; D: NA; size: NA; CDR3: CASSYPGLSYEQYF; DNA: TGTGCCAGCAGTTACCCAGGACTCTCCTACGAGCAGTACTTC
V: TRBV21-1; J: TRBJ1-3; D: NA; size: NA; CDR3: CASSNWHLLSGNTIYF; DNA: TGTGCCAGCAGCAATTGGCACCTTCTCTCTGGAAACACCATATATTTT
V: TRBV6-5; J: TRBJ2-2; D: TRBD1; size: once; CDR3: CASKRTGAGELFF; DNA: TGTGCCAGCAAACGGACAGGGGCCGGGGAGCTGTTTTTT
V: TRBV5-6; J: TRBJ1-1; D: NA; size: NA; CDR3: CASSPGHARGAFF; DNA: TGTGCCAGCAGCCCAGGACACGCCCGGGGGGCTTTCTTT
V: TRBV4-3; J: TRBJ2-7; D: NA; size: NA; CDR3: CASSPSTGIGYEQYF; DNA: TGCGCCAGCAGCCCCTCTACAGGGATAGGCTACGAGCAGTACTTC
V: TRBV28; J: TRBJ2-3; D: NA; size: NA; CDR3: CASSLGRTGYTQYF; DNA: TGTGCCAGCAGTTTGGGCAGAACGGGATATACGCAGTATTTT
V: TRBV18; J: TRBJ1-5; D: TRBD1; size: NA; CDR3: CASSPPEGAGNQPQHF; DNA: TGTGCCAGCTCACCACCGGAGGGGGCTGGCAATCAGCCCCAGCATTTT
V: TRBV6-5; J: TRBJ2-5; D: TRBD2; size: NA; CDR3: CASSYGEGGAQYF; DNA: TGTGCCAGCAGTTACGGGGAGGGTGGGGCCCAGTACTTC
V: TRBV5-1; J: TRBJ2-5; D: TRBD1; size: NA; CDR3: CASSLGDRGPRETQYF; DNA: TGCGCCAGCAGCTTGGGGGACAGGGGGCCTAGGGAGACCCAGTACTTC
V: TRBV5-1; J: TRBJ2-1; D: NA; size: NA; CDR3: CASSSGASGLWNEQFF; DNA: TGCGCCAGCAGCTCGGGGGCTAGCGGTTTATGGAATGAGCAGTTCTTC
V: TRBV5-1; J: TRBJ2-7; D: NA; size: NA; CDR3: CASSFSTGNSYEQYF; DNA: TGCGCCAGCAGCTTTTCGACGGGGAACTCCTACGAGCAGTACTTC
V: TRBV19; J: TRBJ2-3; D: TRBD2; size: NA; CDR3: CASSIDLWAGLGGRPDTQYF; DNA: TGTGCCAGTAGTATAGATCTATGGGCAGGCTTGGGCGGGAGGCCGGATACGCAGTATTTT
V: TRBV27; J: TRBJ2-4; D: NA; size: NA; CDR3: CASSYGRGKNIQYF; DNA: TGTGCCAGCAGTTACGGACGGGGCAAAAACATTCAGTACTTC
V: TRBV29-1; J: TRBJ1-1; D: TRBD1; size: NA; CDR3: CSVEHRQGSVASEAFF; DNA: TGCAGCGTTGAACACCGACAGGGTTCGGTAGCTAGTGAAGCTTTCTTT
V: TRBV28; J: TRBJ2-1; D: NA; size: once; CDR3: CASSPRRVWSSYNEQFF; DNA: TGTGCCAGCAGTCCAAGGAGAGTTTGGAGCTCCTACAATGAGCAGTTCTTC
V: TRBV28; J: TRBJ2-7; D: TRBD1; size: NA; CDR3: CASGPGQAYEQYF; DNA: TGTGCCAGCGGACCGGGACAGGCCTACGAGCAGTACTTC
V: TRBV19; J: TRBJ1-3; D: TRBD1; size: NA; CDR3: CAADRGGSGNTIYF; DNA: TGTGCCGCAGACAGGGGAGGCTCTGGAAACACCATATATTTT